This TCR beta chain was captured in a study of OX40 agonist ivuxolimab in advanced cancers. Study-level findings and limits: Clonal expansion was among the lowest in partial responders at 0.1-3.0 mg/kg, especially CD8+.

To note about this clone: What it recognizes is unknown.

V gave up 5 bases and J gave up 3 bases, with 11 bases separating them. CDR1 and CDR2 from the germline V gene are SEHNR and FQNEAQ (reference sequence). The CDR3 spans 14 residues. Profiled with immunoSEQ multiplex PCR; TCRdb holds only in-frame clones, not every one. The table records tens of thousands of clones, 75% to 90% of them present only once. The TCR originated in an adult with an advanced solid tumor such as melanoma, head and neck, liver or kidney cancer. The sequencing here drew on CD4+ or CD8+ T cells sorted from blood, taken in a trial of the OX40 agonist ivuxolimab. The chain employs TRBV7-9 and TRBJ1-5; a weak D match, TRBD1 (6 bases). CDR3 sequence (DNA): TGTGCCAGCAGCCGGGACACGGCCAATCAGCCCCAGCATTTT. This encodes CASSRDTANQPQHF. The full variable domain, completed using reference TRBV7-9 and TRBJ1-5, is DTGVSQNPRHKITKRGQNVTFRCDPISEHNRLYWYRQTLGQGPEFLTYFQNEAQLEKSRLLSDRFSAERPKGSFSTLEIQRTEQGDSAMYLCASSRDTANQPQHFGDGTRLSIL.